The source of this TCR beta chain is a study of radiation and T cells in renal cell carcinoma. The repertoire was sequenced with immunoSEQ multiplex PCR; TCRdb's copy has only in-frame clones and lacks some. The repertoire has about 77,000 clones, approximately 87% of them found once; the top ten carry 2% to 3%. The CDR3 contains 17 residues. Germline CDR1 reads LNHDA; CDR2 reads SQIVND (reference sequence). V lost 3 bases to trimming and J lost 3 bases; unmatched junction nucleotides: 9. Findings and caveats of the study: Baseline intratumoral clonotype presence is unknown without pretreatment biopsies.

Time point described: blood 4 weeks post-SBRT, at nephrectomy. As for treatment: 15 Gy SBRT to primary tumor, nephrectomy 4 weeks later. Nephrectomy followed 15 Gy stereotactic body radiation by 4 weeks. The patient's renal cell carcinoma had clear cell pathology. For this clone: Antigen unknown.

Sequencing was performed on blood, taken from a patient whose treatment included radiotherapy and nephrectomy. This TCR came from a woman aged 60 to 75 with renal cell carcinoma. The J gene is TRBJ2-7, the V gene TRBV19, with 12 bases matching TRBD2. CDR3 protein: CASSIRGTSGSNYEQYF. In DNA, the CDR3 is TGTGCCAGTAGTATCCGAGGGACTAGCGGGTCCAACTACGAGCAGTACTTC.